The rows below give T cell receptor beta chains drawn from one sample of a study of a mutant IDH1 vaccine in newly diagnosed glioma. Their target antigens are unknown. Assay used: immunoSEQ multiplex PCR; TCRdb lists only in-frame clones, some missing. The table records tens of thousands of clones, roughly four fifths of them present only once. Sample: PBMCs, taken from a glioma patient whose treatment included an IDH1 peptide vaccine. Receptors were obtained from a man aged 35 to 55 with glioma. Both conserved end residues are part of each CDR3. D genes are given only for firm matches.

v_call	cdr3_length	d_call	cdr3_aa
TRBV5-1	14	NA	CASSPFRDRAEQYF
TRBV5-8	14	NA	CASSLSGAKYGYTF
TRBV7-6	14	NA	CASSLGTETYEQYF
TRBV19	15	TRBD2	CASSIKRGGPDTQYF
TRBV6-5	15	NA	CASSYLGGPGETQYF
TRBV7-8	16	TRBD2	CASSSSAGVSYNEQFF
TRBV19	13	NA	CASSRETNEKLFF
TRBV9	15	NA	CASSVQGASNQPQHF
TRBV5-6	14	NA	CASSLEPQPFEQFF
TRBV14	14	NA	CASSQDVDTGELFF
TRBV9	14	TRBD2	CASSIRTSASEQFF
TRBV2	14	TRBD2	CASRRAGGHFEQYF
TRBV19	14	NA	CAAQISSFPYGYTF
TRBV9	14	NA	CASSLGGLNTEAFF
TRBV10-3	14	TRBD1	CAISGSGQGDEQYF
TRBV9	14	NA	CASSVASSGNTIYF
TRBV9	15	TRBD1	CASSPGQVKIDTQYF
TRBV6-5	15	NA	CASSYNGFNNSPLHF
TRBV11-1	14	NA	CASSPRRWGAEQYF
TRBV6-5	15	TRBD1	CASSYSDREVSEAFF
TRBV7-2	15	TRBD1	CASSLEGGGVGKLFF
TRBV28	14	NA	CASSPGAMNTEAFF
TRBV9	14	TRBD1	CASSVRTGGAEQYF
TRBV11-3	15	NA	CASSLSGFRVNEQFF
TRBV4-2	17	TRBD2	CASSRRTSGGLTDTQYF
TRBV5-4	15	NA	CASSGTSPGNTEAFF
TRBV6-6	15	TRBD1	CASRGDDRGPYEQYF
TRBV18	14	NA	CASSPRTDAYEQYF
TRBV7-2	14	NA	CASSLPRASDTQYF
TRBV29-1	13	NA	CSVRHISGNTIYF
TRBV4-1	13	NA	CASSQEGLREQFF
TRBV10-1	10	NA	CANTCQPQHF
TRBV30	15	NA	CAWRGVPSGANVLTF
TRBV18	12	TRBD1	CASSPQGTGYNF
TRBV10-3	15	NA	CAGSDPQGINYGYTF
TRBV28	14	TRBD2	CASSPGLAGSGQYF
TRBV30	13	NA	CAWSVHGRDTQYF
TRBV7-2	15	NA	CASSLAGGVIAEAFF
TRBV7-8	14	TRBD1	CASSLEVRGTEAFF
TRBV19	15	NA	CASSIVGGGGDGYTF
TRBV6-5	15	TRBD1	CASSPPDRGDYGYTF
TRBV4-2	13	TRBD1	CASSSPDRGGYTF
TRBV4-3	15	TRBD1	CASSQGTGGGYGYTF
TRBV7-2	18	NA	CASSLARVGRRYNSPLHF
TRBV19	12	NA	CASSPSRREQYF
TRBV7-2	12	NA	CASSPATDTQYF
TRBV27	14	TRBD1	CASSPTGVPYGYTF